A single TCR beta chain is shown here with its context. This sample was taken from a study of blood T cell repertoires in COVID-19. Study-wide context: COVID-19 samples collected from the United States, Italy and Spain covered acute and convalescent phases. PBMCs, B-cell-depleted T cells, or T cells were the source of the cDNA or gDNA that made up the material.

A Seattle source enrolled patients during active infection and followed them longitudinally. The CDR3 extends over 14 amino acids. V lost 2 bases to trimming and J lost 3 bases, with 10 bases between them. Germline-derived CDR1 and CDR2 are MDHEN and SYDVKM. In the original processing: Quantification of nucleated cells was approximated via reference gene primer amplification. TCRdb's table, derived via immunoSEQ multiplex PCR, lists solely in-frame clones and lacks some. The V and J calls and the clone size are those of that table, but D and trimming were determined from the DNA. This table holds 68,000 or so clones, 90% found once.

This clonotype originated in a man between 45 and 60 years old with COVID-19, enrolled during active disease. The chain employs TRBV28 and TRBJ1-2; no firm D call. Specimen: peripheral blood. This CDR3 is CASSLSGRDYGYTF. The CDR3 DNA follows: TGTGCCAGCAGTTTAAGTGGGCGGGACTATGGCTACACCTTC.